This T cell receptor (beta chain) was sequenced during a study of T cell responses to AZD1222 COVID-19 vaccine. Study findings and constraints: Vaccine-associated CD4 TCRs spanned spike, dominant at 160-218 and 743-854. Spike-specific TCR breadth rose after two AZD1222 doses, and depth rose as well. In a largely white British group with more females than males, clonal diversity was possibly underestimated.

The J segment lost 7 bases and the V segment lost 7 bases, leaving 7 bases of the junction unmatched. Germline V gene data show CDR1 as SGHAT and CDR2 as FQDESV (reference sequence). The CDR3 is 13 residues long. This clone came up a few times. Its antigen is as yet unknown. Repertoires were generated with immunoSEQ multiplex PCR, while TCRdb's copy carries only in-frame clones and drops some. This sample has 65,000 to 95,000 clones, with around 82% found just once. This sample comprised peripheral blood, obtained on day 0 of AZD1222 vaccination. V and J are TRBV11-1 and TRBJ1-2; 9 bases line up with TRBD1. The clonotype was recovered from an adult in good health. The CDR3 sequence: CASTETGQGGYTF. DNA of the CDR3: TGTGCCAGCACCGAGACGGGACAGGGTGGCTACACCTTC.